This T cell receptor beta chain was recovered during a study of blood T cell repertoires in COVID-19. Using immunoSEQ multiplex PCR, the repertoire was profiled, and TCRdb retains in-frame clones only, with some absent. The sample contains fewer than 100,000 clones, 85% to 90% of which appear only once. Trimming left V 2 bases short and J 2 bases short, with 6 bases between. The CDR3 consists of 13 residues. Germline CDR1 is SGHAT and CDR2 is FQNNGV. Specimen: peripheral blood. The J gene is TRBJ2-5, the V gene TRBV11-2, with D uncertain. This sequence was found in a man between 60 and 75 years old with acute or convalescent COVID-19. The CDR3 region has the DNA TGTGCCAGCAGCTTACAGGCACAAGAGACCCAGTACTTC. Residues: CASSLQAQETQYF.